This T cell receptor (beta chain) was sequenced in a study of blood T cell repertoires in COVID-19. In the study overall: PBMCs, B-cell-depleted T cells, or T cells provided the cDNA or gDNA that made up the material.

In the original workflow: Amplified reference gene primers provided the basis for estimating nucleated cell counts. The data were produced by immunoSEQ multiplex PCR, yet TCRdb's version contains in-frame clones alone and is incomplete. The D gene and trimming were derived from the DNA, and the V and J assignments and clone size from that table. The sample yields fewer than 500,000 clones, roughly 88% seen once. This clonotype originated in a woman in her thirties with active or convalescent COVID-19. The sequenced sample was peripheral blood.

The CDR3 sequence: CASSPPGQIRSGNTIYF. In DNA, the CDR3 is TGTGCCAGCAGCCCGCCGGGACAGATACGCTCTGGAAACACCATATATTTT. The chain employs TRBV2 and TRBJ1-3; 7 positions agree with TRBD1. CDR1 is SNHLY and CDR2 is FYNNEI in the germline V gene. The length of the CDR3 is 17 residues. J gave up 0 bases and V 6 bases, and 11 bases lay outside the gene matches.